This entry features one TCR beta chain sequence. Only in-frame clones appear in the TCRdb table, and some are missing; sequencing was by immunoSEQ multiplex PCR. The repertoire includes roughly 300,000 clones, approximately 90% of them detected once, and under 7% sits in the top ten. These data are taken from a study of blood T cell repertoires in COVID-19. CDR1 is LNHDA and CDR2 is SQIVND in the germline V gene (reference sequence). This CDR3 comprises 12 residues. The V end was cut by 1 base, the J end by 3 bases, with 4 bases between. The chain combines TRBV19 with TRBJ2-7; D is ambiguous. What was sequenced was peripheral blood. This TCR derives from a woman aged 25 to 39 with COVID-19, enrolled during active disease. CDR3: CASSIGSYEQYF. The CDR3 nucleotides read TGTGCCAGTAGTATAGGGAGCTACGAGCAGTACTTC.